This TCR beta chain stems from a study of OX40 agonist ivuxolimab in advanced cancers. Study-wide context: Ivuxolimab, which targeted the costimulatory receptor OX40 (CD134), was an agonistic, fully human IgG2 monoclonal antibody. Partial responses were achieved by three dose-escalation patients, of whom one had hepatocellular carcinoma and two had cutaneous melanoma. Patients were allowed to have had prior anti-PD-1, anti-PD-L1 or anti-CTLA-4 therapy, and 30% to 50% of the dose-escalation patients had previously received checkpoint inhibitors. In the dose-escalation cohort, 65% to 90% of patients were male, and the mean age was around 60 years, with a range of roughly 23 to 85. Intravenous ivuxolimab was administered to patients every 2 weeks at six dose levels: 0.01, 0.1, 0.3, 1.5, 3 and 10 mg/kg. Peripheral TCRbeta sequencing was intended to test whether TCR sequence diversity was altered and clonal T-cell expansion was caused by ivuxolimab. The monotherapy dose-escalation portion (N ≈ 56 patients) of the phase I ivuxolimab trial is reported in the paper. Among the 52 dose-escalation patients, some 20 had hepatocellular carcinoma, some 15 melanoma, 9 renal cell carcinoma and 9 head and neck cancer. On the study overall, not on this receptor specifically: After ivuxolimab, expanded clones were on average more numerous among CD8+ T cells than among CD4+ T cells. At doses of 0.1 to 3.0 mg/kg, clonal expansion of both CD4+ and CD8+ T cells in blood was seen between baseline and week 6. Low levels of normalized T-cell clonal expansion were also seen in some patients who did not respond. Partial responders in the 0.1-3.0 mg/kg groups had among the lowest normalized peripheral clonal expansion, especially among CD8+ T cells. The antigen specificity of the peripheral T cells that underwent clonal expansion was not determined.

From cysteine to phenylalanine, the CDR3 is 15 amino acids long. Just the 45-base CDR3 DNA is kept, in frame starting at base 1. The germline V gene sets CDR1 to MDHEN and CDR2 to SYDVKM. V loses 6 bases of germline sequence and J loses 4 bases, and the interval between the two ends is 18 bases. Patients with autoimmune disease history or receiving systemic immunosuppression were excluded from the trial. Peripheral blood for TCR sequencing was collected from all dose cohorts at baseline, on cycle 4 day 1, and on cycle 7 day 1. Samples came from an open-label, multicenter, first-in-human phase I dose-escalation trial of ivuxolimab. Adults with locally advanced or metastatic melanoma, renal cell carcinoma, hepatocellular carcinoma or head and neck squamous cell carcinoma were enrolled in the trial. CD4+ and CD8+ T cells were sorted separately from peripheral blood before TCR sequencing. Genomic DNA was extracted from sorted cells for sequencing of the TCRbeta CDR3 region. The immunoSEQ Assay was used for sequencing of TCRbeta CDR3 regions. The source is immuneACCESS, and TCRdb retained only in-frame sequences with V and J called. Part of the clones is not carried over; for the studies checked, unresolved V genes explain less than half of this, and the remainder is unexplained. The sample data list more than 80,000 clones, and around 90% of these were observed just once. The top ten clones comprise more than 7% of the sample.

Concerning this clone: Its binding antigen is unknown. Per-base quality was not reported, and no clone a single base away is much larger than it.

Sequences were derived from CD4+ or CD8+ T cells sorted from blood, sampled in a trial of the OX40 agonist ivuxolimab. The chain is made from TRBV28 and TRBJ2-5; TRBD2 is a weak D gene call, 6 bases matching. This clonotype was obtained from an adult with an advanced solid tumor such as melanoma, head and neck, liver or kidney cancer. The CDR3 corresponds to CASRRDPEEIETQYF. The nucleotide sequence reads TGTGCCAGCAGGCGGGACCCGGAAGAAATAGAGACCCAGTACTTC.